One and the same sample provided the 20 T cell receptor beta chains below, sequenced in a study of radiotherapy plus CTLA-4 blockade in lung cancer. Sequencing used immunoSEQ multiplex PCR; TCRdb keeps in-frame clones, though not all of them. The profile covers some 66,000 clones, with approximately 80% appearing a single time and less than 4.5% taken by the ten largest. The input for sequencing was peripheral blood, taken from a patient treated with radiotherapy plus ipilimumab. These receptors were obtained from a human donor with non-small cell lung cancer who had a partial response to radiotherapy plus ipilimumab.

The chain links TRBV28 to TRBJ1-2; D is unclear. Germline V gene sequence: CDR1 MDHEN, CDR2 SYDVKM. The CDR3 is 12 residues long. Trimming took off 4 bases at V and 4 bases at J, with 7 bases between the two ends. The CDR3 reads CASSSRRYGYTF. CDR3 nucleotide sequence: TGTGCCAGCAGTTCTAGACGCTATGGCTACACCTTC.

The chain carries TRBV28 and TRBJ2-2, with 8 bases lining up with TRBD2. CDR1 is MDHEN, CDR2 SYDVKM, per germline. With V trimmed by 5 bases and J by 6 bases, 8 bases remained unmatched. This CDR3 comprises 15 residues. CDR3 sequence reads: CASSRGTRGAGELFF. CDR3 DNA sequence: TGTGCCAGCAGTCGCGGGACTAGGGGGGCCGGGGAGCTGTTTTTT.

The V call is TRBV18, the J call TRBJ2-5; D remains unclear. CDR3 length: 13 amino acids. Germline V lookup: CDR1 KGHSH, CDR2 LQKENI. V was clipped by 3 bases and J by 1 base, with 6 bases between them. CDR3 loop: CASSPQFQETQYF. The CDR3 region has the DNA TGTGCCAGCTCACCCCAATTCCAAGAGACCCAGTACTTC.

The V call is TRBV7-3, the J call TRBJ1-6, with D possibly matching TRBD1 (5 bases). Germline V gives CDR1 SGHTA, CDR2 FQGTGA. V lost 2 bases, J lost 14 bases, and 13 bases lay in between. The CDR3 totals 13 residues. DNA for the CDR3: TGTGCCAGCAGCTTATTTCAGGGATTGTCCCTCCACTTT. This translates into CASSLFQGLSLHF.

The chain is built from TRBV30 and TRBJ1-1; TRBD1 matches at 8 bases. V lost 2 bases, J lost 5 bases, and 4 bases stayed unmatched. Per the germline V gene, CDR1 is GTSNPN and CDR2 is SVGIG (reference sequence). CDR3 size: 13 residues. The CDR3 loop is CAWSRQGSTEAFF. The CDR3 nucleotides read TGTGCCTGGAGTAGACAGGGGAGTACTGAAGCTTTCTTT.

Regarding this clone: The same CDR3 is also encoded by other DNA sequences in this sample. This chain uses TRBV6-6 with TRBJ1-2; 9 bases align to TRBD1. From germline, CDR1 is MNHNY and CDR2 SVGAGI (reference sequence). This CDR3 contains 13 residues. V dropped 4 bases and J dropped 8; count of bases not matched to a gene: 5. CDR3 nucleotides: TGTGCCAGCAGTTCTCTGACAGGGGGAGGCTACACCTTC. This codes for CASSSLTGGGYTF.

This chain connects TRBV5-8 to TRBJ2-1, with D possibly matching TRBD2 (6 bases). In germline, CDR1 is SGHTS, CDR2 YDEGEE. Trimming took off 5 bases at V and 4 bases at J, with 16 bases between the two ends. CDR3 length: 15 residues. The CDR3 DNA reads TGTGCCAGCAGTCCCGGACTACCCCAGTACAATGAGCAGTTCTTC. Its translation: CASSPGLPQYNEQFF.

V gene TRBV6-5 combines with J gene TRBJ2-1; 7 nucleotides align to TRBD2. V was clipped by 6 bases and J by 4 bases; unmatched bases: 6. The CDR3 is 14 residues long. Germline CDR1 is MNHEY and CDR2 is SVGAGI. The CDR3 region is CASSRLAVYNEQFF. The CDR3, as DNA: TGTGCCAGCAGCCGACTAGCCGTGTACAATGAGCAGTTCTTC.

The gene calls are TRBV11-2 and TRBJ2-1; TRBD2 matches 8 bases. The CDR3 is 15 amino acids. In germline, CDR1 is SGHAT, CDR2 FQNNGV. J was trimmed by 9 bases and V by 5 bases; bases with no gene match: 12. The DNA of the CDR3 is TGTGCCAGCAGCCTCGGAGGAGCGGGAGTTATTGAGCAGTTCTTC. Translation gives CASSLGGAGVIEQFF.

The chain carries TRBV5-5 and TRBJ1-1; the D is unclear. This CDR3 has 12 amino acids. Germline V gives CDR1 SGHKS, CDR2 YYEKEE (reference sequence). Deletions cut 4 bases from V and 8 bases from J, with 12 bases between. This CDR3 is CASSPGGSEAFF. In DNA, the CDR3 is TGTGCCAGCAGCCCCGGCGGAAGCGAAGCTTTCTTT.

This rearrangement joins TRBV28 to TRBJ2-7, with TRBD2 identical over 8 bases. The trim removed 9 bases at V and 2 bases at J, leaving 12 bases unmatched. The CDR3 spans 15 residues. Germline CDR1 MDHEN, CDR2 SYDVKM. CDR3 coding DNA: TGTGCCAGTCGTACTCGGGGGGGTCGTACCTACGAGCAGTACTTC. Its protein product is CASRTRGGRTYEQYF.

This sequence joins TRBV7-9 and TRBJ2-5; the D gene is possibly TRBD1 (6 bases). Trimming removed 5 bases from V and 1 base from J, with 8 bases in between. The CDR3 loop spans 13 amino acids. Per the germline V gene, CDR1 is SEHNR and CDR2 is FQNEAQ (reference sequence). CDR3 protein: CASSRTAQETQYF. Written as DNA, the CDR3 is TGTGCCAGCAGCAGGACAGCCCAAGAGACCCAGTACTTC.

The rearrangement links TRBV5-4 to TRBJ2-1, with 12 bases that match TRBD2. CDR3 length equals 16 residues. Per the germline V gene, CDR1 is SGHNT and CDR2 is YYREEE (reference sequence). J gave up 2 bases and V 3 bases, and 3 bases lay outside the gene matches. The DNA of the CDR3 is TGTGCCAGCAGCTCCAGGACTAGCGGGACCTACAATGAGCAGTTCTTC. This sequence encodes CASSSRTSGTYNEQFF.

This chain joins TRBV28 and TRBJ1-5; D may be TRBD1 (6 bases). The CDR3 runs 14 residues. Germline values: CDR1 MDHEN, CDR2 SYDVKM. With 3 bases removed from V and 9 bases from J, the gap between germline ends came to 15 bases. CDR3 region: CASSFADSSRPQHF. The CDR3 DNA follows: TGTGCCAGCAGTTTCGCGGACAGTTCCCGGCCCCAGCATTTT.

The chain joins TRBV10-2 to TRBJ2-3, with D perhaps matching TRBD2 (6 bases). The CDR3 runs to 16 residues. Between the trimmed V and J ends, which lost 4 bases and 2 bases, there was a span of 16 bases. The germline V gene encodes CDR1 WSHSY and CDR2 SAAADI. The CDR3 bases are TGCGCCAGCAGTGGGGAACCGGGACTCCACACAGATACGCAGTATTTT. Protein: CASSGEPGLHTDTQYF.

This chain uses TRBV28 with TRBJ1-2, with TRBD1 as a possible D gene (6 bases). V lost 6 bases to trimming and J lost 7 bases, with 15 bases between them. CDR3 length equals 13 residues. The germline CDR1 and CDR2 sequences are MDHEN and SYDVKM. The CDR3 coding sequence is TGTGCCAGCAGGATCGTATCAGGGGCTGGCTACACCTTC. The encoded protein is CASRIVSGAGYTF.

The chain employs TRBV6-1 and TRBJ2-7; TRBD2 is a possible D gene (7 bases). CDR1 is MNHNS and CDR2 is SASEGT in the germline V gene. Trimming cost V 1 base and J 4 bases, with 11 bases left between them. The CDR3 is 14 amino acids. In DNA form, the CDR3 reads TGTGCCAGCAGTGAAGTGGGAGGGGGATACGAGCAGTACTTC. Residues: CASSEVGGGYEQYF.

V usage is TRBV10-2 and J usage is TRBJ2-3, with 9 positions matching TRBD2. Germline-derived CDR1 and CDR2 are WSHSY and SAAADI. Trimming removed 6 bases from V and 2 bases from J; junction bases left unmatched: 15. The CDR3 contains 18 residues. DNA of the CDR3: TGCGCCAGCAGACTTCCAGCGGGAGGCTCGATACTCACAGATACGCAGTATTTT. It yields the protein CASRLPAGGSILTDTQYF.

The V call is TRBV5-1, the J call TRBJ1-1, with a tentative D call TRBD1 (6 bases). This CDR3 has 18 residues. Trimming removed 0 bases from V and 1 base from J, with 19 bases in between. The germline CDR1 and CDR2 sequences are SGHRS and YFSETQ. The CDR3 nucleotides are TGCGCCAGCAGCTTGGGTGCTATGGGGGGGGCGAGGAACACTGAAGCTTTCTTT. Amino acid sequence: CASSLGAMGGARNTEAFF.

The rearrangement uses TRBV5-1 and TRBJ2-5, with 11 bases fitting TRBD2. The germline gives CDR1 SGHRS, CDR2 YFSETQ. CDR3 length equals 16 residues. V lost 4 bases to trimming and J lost 1 base; unmatched junction nucleotides: 6. CDR3 bases: TGCGCCAGCAGCGAGGGACTAGCGGCCCTCCAAGAGACCCAGTACTTC. Encoded protein: CASSEGLAALQETQYF.